A single T cell receptor (beta chain) is shown here with its context. This CDR3 region has 15 residues. Germline V gene data show CDR1 as SGHNT and CDR2 as YYREEE (reference sequence). The V gene end was trimmed by 4 bases and the J gene end by 9 bases; junction bases not matched to a gene: 9. The data belong to a study of blood T cell repertoires in COVID-19. The overall study: Italy, Spain and the United States were the sources of the convalescent and acute COVID-19 samples. Sample material is recorded as cDNA or gDNA derived from T cells, B-cell-depleted T cells, or PBMCs.

In the source study's methods: Researchers report that nucleated cell counts were estimated from reference gene primer amplification. Using immunoSEQ multiplex PCR, the repertoire was profiled, and TCRdb retains in-frame clones only, with some absent. V and J calls and clone size are as listed in that table; D and trimming were resolved from the DNA. Counted here are 150,000 to 200,000 clones, approximately 90% occurring once; the ten biggest clones make up 1.5% to 2%. What was sequenced was peripheral blood. This TCR came from a man between 18 and 29 years old who had recovered from COVID-19. J is TRBJ2-1 and V is TRBV5-4; 11 nucleotides align to TRBD2. Here the CDR3 DNA reads TGTGCCAGCAGCCCGAGGACTAGCGGGTTGGTTGAGCAGTTCTTC. Amino acid sequence: CASSPRTSGLVEQFF.